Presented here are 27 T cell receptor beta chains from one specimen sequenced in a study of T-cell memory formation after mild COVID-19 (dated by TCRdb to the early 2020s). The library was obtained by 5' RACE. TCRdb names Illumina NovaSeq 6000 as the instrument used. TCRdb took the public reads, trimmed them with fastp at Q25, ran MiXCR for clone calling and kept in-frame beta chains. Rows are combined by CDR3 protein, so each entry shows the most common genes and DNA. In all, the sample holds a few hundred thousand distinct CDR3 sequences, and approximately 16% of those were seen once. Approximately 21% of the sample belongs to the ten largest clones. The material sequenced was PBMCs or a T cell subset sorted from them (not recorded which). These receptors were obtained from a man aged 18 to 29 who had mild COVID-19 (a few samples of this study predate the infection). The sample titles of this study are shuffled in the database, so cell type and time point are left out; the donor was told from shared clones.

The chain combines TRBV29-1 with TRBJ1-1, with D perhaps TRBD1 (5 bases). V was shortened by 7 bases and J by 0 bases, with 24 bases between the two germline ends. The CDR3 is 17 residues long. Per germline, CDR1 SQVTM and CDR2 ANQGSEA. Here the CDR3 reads CSARGVGGSEMNTEAFF. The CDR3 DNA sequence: TGCAGCGCCCGGGGGGTGGGCGGATCGGAGATGAACACTGAAGCTTTCTTT.

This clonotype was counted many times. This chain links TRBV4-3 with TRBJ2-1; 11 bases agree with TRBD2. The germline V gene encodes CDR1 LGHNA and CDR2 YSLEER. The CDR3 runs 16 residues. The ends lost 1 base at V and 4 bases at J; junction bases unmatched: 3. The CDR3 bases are TGCGCCAGCAGCCAAGGGGTAGCGGGGGGGTACAATGAGCAGTTCTTC. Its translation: CASSQGVAGGYNEQFF.

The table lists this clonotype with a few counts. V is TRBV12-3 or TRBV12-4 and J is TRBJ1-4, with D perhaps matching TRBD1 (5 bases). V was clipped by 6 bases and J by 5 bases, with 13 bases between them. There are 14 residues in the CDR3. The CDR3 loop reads CASSSGANNEKLFF. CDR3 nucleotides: TGTGCCAGCAGCTCCGGGGCTAACAATGAAAAACTGTTTTTT.

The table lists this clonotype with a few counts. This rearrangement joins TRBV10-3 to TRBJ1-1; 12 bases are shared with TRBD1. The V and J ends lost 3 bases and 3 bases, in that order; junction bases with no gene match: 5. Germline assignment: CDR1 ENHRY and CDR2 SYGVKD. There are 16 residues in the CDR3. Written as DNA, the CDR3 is TGTGCCATCAGTGAAGGGGACAGGGGGCGGCACACTGAAGCTTTCTTT. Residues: CAISEGDRGRHTEAFF.

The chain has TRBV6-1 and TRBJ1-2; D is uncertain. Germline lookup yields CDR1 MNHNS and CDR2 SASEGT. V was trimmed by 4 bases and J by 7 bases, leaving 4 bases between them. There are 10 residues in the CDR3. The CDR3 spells CASSVSGYTF. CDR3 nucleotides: TGTGCCAGCAGTGTCAGTGGCTACACCTTC.

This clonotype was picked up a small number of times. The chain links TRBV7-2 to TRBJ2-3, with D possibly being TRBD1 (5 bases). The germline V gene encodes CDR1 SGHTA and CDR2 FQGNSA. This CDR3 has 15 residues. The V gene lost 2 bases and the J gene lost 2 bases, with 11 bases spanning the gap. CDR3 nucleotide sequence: TGTGCCAGCAGCTTAATCGCAGGGTTCACAGATACGCAGTATTTT. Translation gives CASSLIAGFTDTQYF.

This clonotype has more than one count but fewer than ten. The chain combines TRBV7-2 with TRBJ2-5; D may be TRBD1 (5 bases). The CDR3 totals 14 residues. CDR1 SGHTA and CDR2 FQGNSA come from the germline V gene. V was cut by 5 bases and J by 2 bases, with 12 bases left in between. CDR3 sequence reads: CASSPRQPQETQYF. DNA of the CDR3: TGTGCCAGCAGCCCAAGACAGCCGCAAGAGACCCAGTACTTC.

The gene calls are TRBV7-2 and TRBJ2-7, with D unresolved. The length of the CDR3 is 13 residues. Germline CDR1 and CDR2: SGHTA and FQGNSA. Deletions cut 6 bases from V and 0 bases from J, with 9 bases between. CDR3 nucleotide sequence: TGTGCCAGCAGGGCCCCGAGCTCCTACGAGCAGTACGTC. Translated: CASRAPSSYEQYV.

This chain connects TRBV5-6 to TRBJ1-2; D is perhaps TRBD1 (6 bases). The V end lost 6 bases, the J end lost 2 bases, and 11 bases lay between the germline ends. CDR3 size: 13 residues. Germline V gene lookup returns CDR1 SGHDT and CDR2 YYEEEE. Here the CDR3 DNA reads TGTGCCAGCACCCGGACAGTAAACTATGGCTACACCTTC. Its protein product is CASTRTVNYGYTF.

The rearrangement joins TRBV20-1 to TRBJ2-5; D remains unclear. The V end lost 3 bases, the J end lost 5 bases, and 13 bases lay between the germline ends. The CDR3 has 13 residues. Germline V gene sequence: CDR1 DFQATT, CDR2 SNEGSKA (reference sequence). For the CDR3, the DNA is TGCAGTGCTAGTATGGCTAACGAGGAGACCCAGTACTTC. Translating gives CSASMANEETQYF.

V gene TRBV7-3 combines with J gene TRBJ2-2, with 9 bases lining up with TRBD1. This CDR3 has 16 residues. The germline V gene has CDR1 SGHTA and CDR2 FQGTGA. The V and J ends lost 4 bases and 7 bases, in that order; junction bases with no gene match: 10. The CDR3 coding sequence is TGTGCCAGCAGCTCCAACCGGGACAGGGCTGGCGGGGAGCTGTTTTTT. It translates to CASSSNRDRAGGELFF.

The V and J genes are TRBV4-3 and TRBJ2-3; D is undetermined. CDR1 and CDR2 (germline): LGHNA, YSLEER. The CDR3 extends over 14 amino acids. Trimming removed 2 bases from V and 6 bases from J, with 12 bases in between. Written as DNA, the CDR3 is TGCGCCAGCAGCCAAACGACATTCAGCGATACGCAGTATTTT. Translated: CASSQTTFSDTQYF.

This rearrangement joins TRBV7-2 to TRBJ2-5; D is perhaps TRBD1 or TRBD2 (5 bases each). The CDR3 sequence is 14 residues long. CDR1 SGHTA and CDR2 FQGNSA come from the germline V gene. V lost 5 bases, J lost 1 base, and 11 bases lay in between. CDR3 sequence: CASSTRDRQETQYF. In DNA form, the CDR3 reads TGTGCCAGCAGCACTCGGGACCGCCAAGAGACCCAGTACTTC.

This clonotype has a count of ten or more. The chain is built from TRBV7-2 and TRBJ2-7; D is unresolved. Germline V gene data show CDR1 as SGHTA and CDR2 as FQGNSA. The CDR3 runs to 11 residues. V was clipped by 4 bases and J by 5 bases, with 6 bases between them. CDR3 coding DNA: TGTGCCAGCAGCTGGAAGGACGAGCAGTACTTC. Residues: CASSWKDEQYF.

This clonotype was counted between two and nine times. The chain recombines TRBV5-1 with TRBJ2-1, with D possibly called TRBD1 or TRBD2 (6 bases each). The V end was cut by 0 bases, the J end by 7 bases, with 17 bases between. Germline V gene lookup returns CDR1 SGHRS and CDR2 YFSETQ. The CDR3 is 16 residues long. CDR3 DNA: TGCGCCAGCAGCTTGGATGTGGGGGGCCGATCGAATGAGCAGTTCTTC. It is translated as CASSLDVGGRSNEQFF.

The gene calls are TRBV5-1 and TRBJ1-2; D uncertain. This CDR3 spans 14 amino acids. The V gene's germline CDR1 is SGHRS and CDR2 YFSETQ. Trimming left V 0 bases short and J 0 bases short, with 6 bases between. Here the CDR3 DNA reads TGCGCCAGCAGCTTGGGAGATCCTAACTATGGCTACACCTTC. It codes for CASSLGDPNYGYTF.

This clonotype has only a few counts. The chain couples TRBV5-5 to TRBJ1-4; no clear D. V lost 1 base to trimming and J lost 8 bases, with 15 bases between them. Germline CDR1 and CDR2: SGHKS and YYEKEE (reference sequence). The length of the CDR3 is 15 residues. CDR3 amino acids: CASSLSPRFEEKLFF. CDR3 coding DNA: TGTGCCAGCAGCTTGTCACCACGTTTTGAGGAAAAACTGTTTTTT.

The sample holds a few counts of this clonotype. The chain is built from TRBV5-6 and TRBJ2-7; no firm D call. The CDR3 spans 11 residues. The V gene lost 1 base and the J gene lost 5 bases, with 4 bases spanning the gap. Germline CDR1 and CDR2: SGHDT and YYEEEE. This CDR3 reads CASSLYHEQYF. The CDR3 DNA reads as TGTGCCAGCAGCTTGTACCACGAGCAGTACTTC. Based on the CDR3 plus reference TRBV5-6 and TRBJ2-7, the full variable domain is DAGVTQSPTHLIKTRGQQVTLRCSPKSGHDTVSWYQQALGQGPQFIFQYYEEEERQRGNFPDRFSGHQFPNYSSELNVNALLLGDSALYLCASSLYHEQYFGPGTRLTVT.

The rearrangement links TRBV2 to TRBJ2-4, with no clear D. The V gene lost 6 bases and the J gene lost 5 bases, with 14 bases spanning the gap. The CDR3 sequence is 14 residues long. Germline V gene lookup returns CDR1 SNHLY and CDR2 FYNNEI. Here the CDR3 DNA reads TGTGCCAGCAGCCCTTCCAGCTCGGAAAACATTCAGTACTTC. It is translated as CASSPSSSENIQYF.

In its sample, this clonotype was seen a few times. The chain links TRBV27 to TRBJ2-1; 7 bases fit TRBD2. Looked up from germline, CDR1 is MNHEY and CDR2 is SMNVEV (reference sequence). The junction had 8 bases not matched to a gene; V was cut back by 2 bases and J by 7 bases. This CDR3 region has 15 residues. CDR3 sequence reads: CASSLPGAGQNEQFF. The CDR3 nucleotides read TGTGCCAGCAGTTTACCCGGAGCGGGGCAGAATGAGCAGTTCTTC.

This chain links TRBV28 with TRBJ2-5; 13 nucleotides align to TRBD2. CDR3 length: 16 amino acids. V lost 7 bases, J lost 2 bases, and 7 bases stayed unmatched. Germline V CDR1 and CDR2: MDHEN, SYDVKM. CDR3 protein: CASTALAGGEQETQYF. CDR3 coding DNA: TGTGCCAGCACCGCACTAGCGGGGGGGGAACAAGAGACCCAGTACTTC.

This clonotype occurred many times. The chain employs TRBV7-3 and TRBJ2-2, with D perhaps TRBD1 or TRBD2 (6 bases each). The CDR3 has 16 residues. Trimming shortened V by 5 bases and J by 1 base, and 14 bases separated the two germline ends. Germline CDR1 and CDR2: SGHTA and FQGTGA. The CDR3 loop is CASSVIGGGNTGELFF. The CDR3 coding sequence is TGTGCCAGCAGCGTCATAGGAGGGGGGAACACCGGGGAGCTGTTTTTT. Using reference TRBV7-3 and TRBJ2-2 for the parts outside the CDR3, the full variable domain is GAGVSQTPSNKVTEKGKYVELRCDPISGHTALYWYRQSLGQGPEFLIYFQGTGAADDSGLPNDRFFAVRPEGSVSTLKIQRTERGDSAVYLCASSVIGGGNTGELFFGEGSRLTVL.

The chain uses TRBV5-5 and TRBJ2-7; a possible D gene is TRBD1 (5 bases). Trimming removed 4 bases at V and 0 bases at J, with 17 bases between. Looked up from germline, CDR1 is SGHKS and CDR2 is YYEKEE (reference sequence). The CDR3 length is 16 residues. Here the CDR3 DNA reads TGTGCCAGCAGCCCAGAAGGGGTCGATAGCTCCTACGAGCAGTACTTC. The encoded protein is CASSPEGVDSSYEQYF.

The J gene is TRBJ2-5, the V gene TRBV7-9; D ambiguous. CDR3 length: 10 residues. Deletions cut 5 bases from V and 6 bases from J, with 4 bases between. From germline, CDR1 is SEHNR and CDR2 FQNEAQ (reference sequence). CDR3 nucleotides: TGTGCCAGCAGCCCACAGACCCAGTACTTC. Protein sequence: CASSPQTQYF.

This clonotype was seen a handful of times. CDR3 coding DNA: TGTGCCAGCAGCCGGGTGATGGCAGATACGCAGTATTTT. Protein sequence: CASSRVMADTQYF. The chain is built from TRBV7-2 and TRBJ2-3, with D hard to call. V gave up 5 bases and J gave up 4 bases, with 10 bases separating them. The CDR3 has 13 residues. CDR1 is SGHTA, CDR2 FQGNSA, per germline.

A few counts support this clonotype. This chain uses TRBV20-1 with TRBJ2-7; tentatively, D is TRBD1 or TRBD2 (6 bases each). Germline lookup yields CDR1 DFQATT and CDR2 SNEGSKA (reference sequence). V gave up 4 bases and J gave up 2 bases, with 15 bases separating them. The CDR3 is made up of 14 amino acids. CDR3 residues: CSAMEGQGTYEQYF. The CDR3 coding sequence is TGCAGTGCTATGGAGGGGCAGGGGACCTACGAGCAGTACTTC.

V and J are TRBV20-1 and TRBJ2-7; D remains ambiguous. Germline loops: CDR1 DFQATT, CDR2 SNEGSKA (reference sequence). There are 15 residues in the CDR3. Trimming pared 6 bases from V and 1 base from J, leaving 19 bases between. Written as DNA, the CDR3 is TGCAGTGCACCCGACGCCCTGGTGGGGTCCTACGAGCAGTACTTC. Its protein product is CSAPDALVGSYEQYF.